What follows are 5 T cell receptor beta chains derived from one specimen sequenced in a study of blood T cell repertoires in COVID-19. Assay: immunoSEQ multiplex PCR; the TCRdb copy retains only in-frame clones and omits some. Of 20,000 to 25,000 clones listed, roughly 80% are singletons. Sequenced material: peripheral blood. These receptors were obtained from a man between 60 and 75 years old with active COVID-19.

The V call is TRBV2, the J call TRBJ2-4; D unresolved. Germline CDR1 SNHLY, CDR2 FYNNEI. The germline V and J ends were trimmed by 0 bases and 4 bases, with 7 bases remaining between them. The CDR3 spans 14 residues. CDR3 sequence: CASSEAVLKNIQYF. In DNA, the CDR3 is TGTGCCAGCAGTGAAGCAGTACTAAAAAACATTCAGTACTTC.

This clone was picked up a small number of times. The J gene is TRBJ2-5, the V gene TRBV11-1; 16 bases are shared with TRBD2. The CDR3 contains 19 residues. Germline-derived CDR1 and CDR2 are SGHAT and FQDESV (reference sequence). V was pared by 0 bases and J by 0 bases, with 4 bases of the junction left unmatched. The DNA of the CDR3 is TGTGCCAGCAGCTTAGCCCCGGGACTAGCGGGAGGGTACCAAGAGACCCAGTACTTC. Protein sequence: CASSLAPGLAGGYQETQYF.

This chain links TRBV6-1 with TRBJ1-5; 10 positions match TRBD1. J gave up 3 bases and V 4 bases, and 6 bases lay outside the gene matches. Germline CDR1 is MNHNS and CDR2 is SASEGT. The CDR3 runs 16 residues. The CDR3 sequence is CASSARTGGTNQPQHF. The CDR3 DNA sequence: TGTGCCAGCAGTGCTCGGACAGGGGGGACCAATCAGCCCCAGCATTTT.

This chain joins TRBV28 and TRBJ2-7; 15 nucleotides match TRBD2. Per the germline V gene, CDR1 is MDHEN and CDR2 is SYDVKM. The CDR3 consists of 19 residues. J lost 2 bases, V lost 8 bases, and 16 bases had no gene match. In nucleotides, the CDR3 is TGTGCCAGCTCGACAGCCGAGGGGACTAGCGGGAGGTATACCTACGAGCAGTACTTC. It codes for CASSTAEGTSGRYTYEQYF.

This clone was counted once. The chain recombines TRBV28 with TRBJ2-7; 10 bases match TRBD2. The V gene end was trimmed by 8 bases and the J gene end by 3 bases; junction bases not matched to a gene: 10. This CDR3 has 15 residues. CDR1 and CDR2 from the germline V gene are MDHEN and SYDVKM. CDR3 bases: TGTGCCAGCCTTCCAGGACTAGCGGTCGACTACGAGCAGTACTTC. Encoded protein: CASLPGLAVDYEQYF. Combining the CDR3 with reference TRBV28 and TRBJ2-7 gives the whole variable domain DVKVTQSSRYLVKRTGEKVFLECVQDMDHENMFWYRQDPGLGLRLIYFSYDVKMKEKGDIPEGYSVSREKKERFSLILESASTNQTSMYLCASLPGLAVDYEQYFGPGTRLTVT.